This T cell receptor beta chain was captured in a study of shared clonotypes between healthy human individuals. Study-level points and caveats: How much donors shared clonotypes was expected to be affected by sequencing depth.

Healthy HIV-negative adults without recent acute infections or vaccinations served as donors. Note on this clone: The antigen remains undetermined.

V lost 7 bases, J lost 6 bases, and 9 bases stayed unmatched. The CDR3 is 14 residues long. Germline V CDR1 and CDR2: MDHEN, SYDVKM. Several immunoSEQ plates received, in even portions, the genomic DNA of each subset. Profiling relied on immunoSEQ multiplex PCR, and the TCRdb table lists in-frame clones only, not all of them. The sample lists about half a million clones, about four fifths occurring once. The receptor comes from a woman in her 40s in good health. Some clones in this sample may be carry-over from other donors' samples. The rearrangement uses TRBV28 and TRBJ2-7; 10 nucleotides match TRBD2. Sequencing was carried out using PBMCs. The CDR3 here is CASNPGTSDREQYF. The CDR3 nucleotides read TGTGCCAGCAACCCCGGGACTAGCGACCGCGAGCAGTACTTC.